These T cell receptor beta chains were read from a single sample in a study of blood T cell repertoires in COVID-19. TCRdb keeps only in-frame clones here, not all; method: immunoSEQ multiplex PCR. The data hold 110,000 or so clones, with over 70% observed a single time. Sequences were obtained from peripheral blood. The receptors derive from a man aged 50 or older with acute or convalescent COVID-19. CDR3s include the opening cysteine and the closing phenylalanine or tryptophan. Fields, in order: clone size, D gene, V gene, J gene, CDR3 protein, CDR3 DNA. A D gene is named only where the DNA matches it firmly. Where a row states a size, it is once, few, many or the class of an expanded clone; other rows omit it.

.	.	TRBV6-1	TRBJ2-3	CASSEKSQAPDTQYF	TGTGCCAGCAGTGAAAAATCCCAGGCTCCAGATACGCAGTATTTT
.	.	TRBV3-1/TRBV3-2	TRBJ1-1	CASSRGHLNTEAFF	TGTGCCAGCAGCCGAGGACACCTAAACACTGAAGCTTTCTTT
.	TRBD2	TRBV11-2	TRBJ2-1	CASSHRASGGTYNEQFF	TGTGCCAGCAGCCATCGGGCTAGCGGGGGGACATACAATGAGCAGTTCTTC
few	.	TRBV9	TRBJ2-1	CASSVDPSGEQFF	TGTGCCAGCAGCGTAGACCCTTCAGGTGAGCAGTTCTTC
.	.	TRBV7-8	TRBJ1-1	CASSLRGNWAEAFF	TGTGCCAGCAGCTTAAGAGGAAATTGGGCTGAAGCTTTCTTT
once	.	TRBV2	TRBJ1-2	CASREGAKGDGYTF	TGTGCCAGCAGGGAGGGTGCTAAGGGTGATGGCTACACCTTC
.	.	TRBV10-3	TRBJ2-1	CAITRQLFNEQFF	TGTGCCATCACTAGACAGCTTTTCAATGAGCAGTTCTTC
once	.	TRBV10-2	TRBJ1-2	CASRGRTVGYTF	TGCGCCAGCAGGGGTAGGACAGTTGGCTACACCTTC
few	.	TRBV11-2	TRBJ1-3	CASSWNTGSGNTIYF	TGTGCCAGCAGCTGGAACACCGGGTCAGGAAACACCATATATTTT
.	.	TRBV5-6	TRBJ1-1	CASSLGQVRRRAEAFF	TGTGCCAGCAGCTTGGGACAGGTACGAAGGAGAGCTGAAGCTTTCTTT
few	TRBD1	TRBV11-2	TRBJ2-1	CASSPRQGIEQFF	TGTGCCAGCAGCCCCAGACAGGGAATTGAGCAGTTCTTC
.	TRBD2	TRBV6-5	TRBJ2-1	CASSYSKRGGVYEQFF	TGTGCCAGCAGTTACTCTAAGCGGGGGGGCGTTTATGAGCAGTTCTTC
.	TRBD2	TRBV30	TRBJ2-5	CAWSDGSGGYQETQYF	TGTGCCTGGAGTGATGGTAGCGGGGGATACCAAGAGACCCAGTACTTC
.	TRBD1	TRBV24-1	TRBJ2-1	CATSDAGTVLHNEQFF	TGTGCCACCAGTGACGCCGGGACAGTCCTACACAATGAGCAGTTCTTC
.	.	TRBV7-3	TRBJ2-1	CASSSPRGNNEQFF	TGTGCCAGCAGCTCCCCCCGGGGAAACAATGAGCAGTTCTTC
.	.	TRBV2	TRBJ2-2	CASSPPGTNTGELFF	TGTGCCAGCAGCCCCCCCGGGACTAACACCGGGGAGCTGTTTTTT
.	TRBD1	TRBV11-3	TRBJ2-7	CASSPGTGGHEQYF	TGTGCCAGCAGCCCCGGGACAGGGGGCCACGAGCAGTACTTC
.	.	TRBV5-6	TRBJ1-2	CASSLAGGYGYTF	TGTGCCAGCAGCTTGGCGGGGGGCTATGGCTACACCTTC
once	.	TRBV19	TRBJ1-1	CASTNQGNTEAFF	TGTGCCAGTACTAATCAGGGAAACACTGAAGCTTTCTTT
.	TRBD2	TRBV5-1	TRBJ2-1	CASSLVPLSSGGDSYNEQFF	TGCGCCAGCAGCTTGGTCCCCTTGTCTAGCGGGGGGGACTCCTACAATGAGCAGTTCTTC
.	TRBD1	TRBV18	TRBJ2-1	CASSPKGAQVNEQFF	TGTGCCAGCTCACCAAAGGGGGCGCAGGTAAATGAGCAGTTCTTC
.	.	TRBV18	TRBJ2-1	CASSPSGQGEQFF	TGTGCCAGCTCACCCTCGGGACAAGGTGAGCAGTTCTTC
.	TRBD1	TRBV5-1	TRBJ2-3	CASSLETPGTALTDTQYF	TGCGCCAGCAGCCTAGAAACTCCCGGGACAGCCCTCACAGATACGCAGTATTTT
.	TRBD1	TRBV5-1	TRBJ2-2	CASSPPTGTNTGELFF	TGCGCCAGCAGCCCGCCGACAGGGACGAACACCGGGGAGCTGTTTTTT
.	.	TRBV5-4	TRBJ1-3	CASSGTGSGNTIYF	TGTGCCAGCAGCGGAACAGGGTCCGGAAACACCATATATTTT
.	.	TRBV3-1/TRBV3-2	TRBJ2-7	CASSPLTGPPYEQYF	TGTGCCAGCAGCCCCTTGACAGGACCTCCCTACGAGCAGTACTTC
.	.	TRBV6-2/TRBV6-3	TRBJ1-2	CASSLEGGYGYTF	TGTGCCAGCAGTTTGGAGGGCGGCTATGGCTACACCTTC
.	.	TRBV12-3/TRBV12-4	TRBJ1-1	CASSLRGNTEAFF	TGTGCCAGCAGTTTAAGGGGGAACACTGAAGCTTTCTTT
.	TRBD1	TRBV24-1	TRBJ2-5	CATSGGPGQIQETQYF	TGTGCCACCAGTGGGGGGCCGGGACAGATTCAAGAGACCCAGTACTTC
.	TRBD1	TRBV5-6	TRBJ1-2	CASRTGGNGYTF	TGTGCCAGCAGGACAGGGGGGAATGGCTACACCTTC
.	.	TRBV15	TRBJ2-3	CATSRGVGSSTDTQYF	TGTGCCACCAGCAGAGGGGTGGGCAGTAGCACAGATACGCAGTATTTT
few	.	TRBV7-2	TRBJ2-2	CASSLNIQGGGELFF	TGTGCCAGCAGCCTAAACATACAGGGTGGCGGGGAGCTGTTTTTT
once	.	TRBV24-1	TRBJ2-1	CATSSPPRDKQFF	TGTGCCACCAGTTCCCCCCCCCGGGATAAGCAGTTCTTC
.	.	TRBV6-5	TRBJ2-1	CASSYGRSSYNEQFF	TGTGCCAGCAGTTACGGTCGGAGCTCCTACAATGAGCAGTTCTTC
.	TRBD1	TRBV9	TRBJ1-6	CASSPTGDPYNSPLHF	TGTGCCAGCAGCCCTACAGGGGACCCCTATAATTCACCCCTCCACTTT
.	TRBD1	TRBV5-1	TRBJ2-1	CASSLAGQGSYNEQFF	TGCGCCAGCAGCTTGGCGGGACAGGGCTCCTACAATGAGCAGTTCTTC
.	TRBD1	TRBV2	TRBJ2-1	CASSLQGGSYNEQFF	TGTGCCAGCAGTCTACAGGGGGGCTCCTACAATGAGCAGTTCTTC
.	TRBD1	TRBV5-1	TRBJ1-1	CASSFAPGQGRTEAFF	TGCGCCAGCAGCTTCGCTCCGGGACAGGGTAGGACTGAAGCTTTCTTT
.	.	TRBV19	TRBJ2-3	CASSIAYRTDTDTQYF	TGTGCCAGTAGTATAGCTTACCGGACAGACACAGATACGCAGTATTTT
.	.	TRBV19	TRBJ1-3	CASSITGPGNTIYF	TGTGCCAGTAGTATTACAGGGCCCGGAAACACCATATATTTT
few	.	TRBV11-2	TRBJ1-6	CASSLVNRPGYNSPLHF	TGTGCCAGCAGCTTAGTTAACAGGCCTGGTTATAATTCACCCCTCCACTTT
.	.	TRBV7-2	TRBJ1-6	CASSPVSVYNSPLHF	TGTGCCAGCAGCCCCGTATCGGTCTATAATTCACCCCTCCACTTT
.	TRBD1	TRBV29-1	TRBJ2-1	CSVEEDRGDYNEQFF	TGCAGCGTTGAAGAGGACAGGGGCGACTACAATGAGCAGTTCTTC
.	.	TRBV6-5	TRBJ2-1	CASRRQGGEGNEQFF	TGTGCCAGCAGAAGACAGGGAGGTGAAGGCAATGAGCAGTTCTTC
.	TRBD1	TRBV2	TRBJ2-6	CASSERQGSGANVLTF	TGTGCCAGCAGTGAAAGACAGGGCTCTGGGGCCAACGTCCTGACTTTC
.	TRBD2	TRBV19	TRBJ2-3	CASTLRGGLGDTQYF	TGTGCCAGTACCCTCCGGGGGGGGCTTGGAGATACGCAGTATTTT
few	.	TRBV5-1	TRBJ1-2	CASSLTDYGYTF	TGCGCCAGCAGCTTGACAGACTATGGCTACACCTTC
.	.	TRBV7-2	TRBJ2-7	CASSLGPYLYEQYF	TGTGCCAGCAGCTTAGGCCCCTACCTGTACGAGCAGTACTTC
.	TRBD1	TRBV5-8	TRBJ2-1	CASSFRDRGDYEQFF	TGTGCCAGCAGCTTCCGGGACAGGGGGGATTATGAGCAGTTCTTC
.	.	TRBV6-5	TRBJ1-2	CASSYDRLKTYGYTF	TGTGCCAGCAGTTACGACAGGCTTAAAACGTATGGCTACACCTTC
.	TRBD1	TRBV11-2	TRBJ2-4	CASSHILRDRKNIQYF	TGTGCCAGCAGCCATATCCTTCGGGACAGAAAAAACATTCAGTACTTC
.	.	TRBV10-3	TRBJ1-5	CAISAQGWGQPQHF	TGTGCCATCAGCGCCCAGGGGTGGGGACAGCCCCAGCATTTT
.	.	TRBV20-1	TRBJ2-4	CSASRGSVGKNIQYF	TGCAGTGCTAGTAGAGGGTCGGTTGGCAAAAACATTCAGTACTTC